One T cell receptor (beta chain) is described in this entry. Its antigen remains unidentified. The time point is: newly diagnosed GD, antithyroid drugs for less than 3 months. The authors made the TCR library using RNA they extracted from PBMCs. EDTA tubes held 9 to 10 milliliters of peripheral blood from each patient. In building TCR beta libraries, iRepertoire HTBI primers were used together with Arm-PCR of CDR3 regions. In the original processing: Identified segments across samples numbered approximately 62 TRBV and approximately 15 TRBJ. TCRdb re-called the multiplex PCR reads through MiXCR, storing one row per CDR3 protein. The V and J calls and clone size come from TCRdb's table, not from the authors' own analysis. The sample carries around 400,000 distinct CDR3 sequences, 15% to 19% recorded once. This record belongs to a study of regulatory T cells in long-lasting Graves disease. General observations from the study: Fewer public clonotypes were shared by new patients (approximately 1,000) than by persistent patients (about 2,700).

The sequence was obtained from a female donor with Graves disease. The sample here was peripheral blood mononuclear cells (PBMCs), taken at new diagnosis, from a patient treated with antithyroid drugs.

CDR3 nucleotides: TGTGCCATCAGTGAGTCTGTGGGGACTGAAGCTTTCTTT. Translating gives CAISESVGTEAFF. V is TRBV10-3 and J is TRBJ1-1; D is unclear. V gave up 0 bases and J gave up 5 bases, with 7 bases separating them. Germline V gene data show CDR1 as ENHRY and CDR2 as SYGVKD. The CDR3 has 13 amino acids.